Sequencing of this T cell receptor beta chain was carried out in a study of blood T cell repertoires in COVID-19. Study-wide background: T cells, B-cell-depleted T cells, or PBMCs provided the cDNA or gDNA that served as material.

After removal of 3 bases from V and 8 bases from J, the junction contained 6 bases not matched to a gene. The CDR3 sequence is 15 residues long. Germline values: CDR1 SGDLS, CDR2 YYNGEE. Study members were between 18 and 89 years old and lived in over 20 US regions. Source study methods: Amplification from reference gene primers served as the basis for estimated nucleated cell counts. Repertoires were generated with immunoSEQ multiplex PCR, while TCRdb's copy carries only in-frame clones and drops some. V, J and clone size reflect that table, while D and trimming were determined from the DNA. Of about 270,000 clones detected, under 90% appear once; the ten largest clones hold roughly a sixth.

The TCR sequence derives from a man between 18 and 35 years old who had recovered from COVID-19. This rearrangement joins TRBV9 to TRBJ1-6; 9 bases map to TRBD1. What was sequenced was PBMCs or T cells enriched from blood (not recorded which). The CDR3 coding sequence is TGTGCCAGCAGCGCGGGACAGGGAGGGTATTCACCCCTCCACTTT. Its protein product is CASSAGQGGYSPLHF.